Shown below are 19 T cell receptor beta chains from a single sample sequenced in a study of T-cell memory formation after mild COVID-19. TCRdb redid the calling of the 5' RACE reads with MiXCR, one entry per CDR3 protein. Counted here are around 320,000 distinct CDR3 sequences, around 15% occurring once; the ten biggest clones make up roughly a fifth. Source material: PBMCs or a T cell subset sorted from them (not recorded which). The receptors derive from a man between 18 and 35 years old who had mild COVID-19 (a few samples of this study predate the infection). Cell type and time point are not known.

This clonotype was detected only a few times. The V and J genes are TRBV9 and TRBJ2-5; weak D call: TRBD2 (5 bases). V was shortened by 4 bases and J by 4 bases, with 17 bases between the two germline ends. The germline gives CDR1 SGDLS, CDR2 YYNGEE. This CDR3 is built from 15 residues. The CDR3 reads CASSLQGFRGETQYF. In nucleotides, the CDR3 is TGTGCCAGCAGCTTACAAGGGTTCCGGGGAGAGACCCAGTACTTC.

V usage is TRBV7-8 and J usage is TRBJ2-1; 7 bases map to TRBD2. The germline CDR1 and CDR2 sequences are SGHVS and FQNEAQ. The CDR3 has 15 residues. V lost 6 bases to trimming and J lost 5 bases; unmatched junction nucleotides: 10. In DNA form, the CDR3 reads TGTGCCAGCAGGGCCTGGGCTAGCGGTAACAATGAGCAGTTCTTC. Translating gives CASRAWASGNNEQFF.

The chain has TRBV7-2 and TRBJ1-5; unclear D gene. The CDR3 runs to 13 residues. Germline CDR1 and CDR2: SGHTA and FQGNSA. The V end was cut by 1 base, the J end by 7 bases, with 8 bases between. The CDR3 sequence is CASSLGGSQPQHF. The CDR3 nucleotides read TGTGCCAGCAGCTTAGGGGGTTCGCAGCCCCAGCATTTT.

A few counts support this clonotype. The chain combines TRBV7-2 with TRBJ1-1; D might be TRBD1 (6 bases). Germline CDR1 reads SGHTA; CDR2 reads FQGNSA. The CDR3 loop spans 15 amino acids. The V end lost 2 bases, the J end lost 5 bases, and 15 bases lay between the germline ends. Here the CDR3 reads CASSLLRGRGTEAFF. The CDR3 nucleotides are TGTGCCAGCAGCTTATTGCGGGGGCGAGGGACTGAAGCTTTCTTT.

This clonotype has only a few counts. This chain links TRBV5-5 with TRBJ2-5; a possible D gene is TRBD2 (5 bases). V gave up 4 bases and J gave up 2 bases, with 15 bases separating them. Germline CDR1 is SGHKS and CDR2 is YYEKEE (reference sequence). This CDR3 has 15 amino acids. CDR3 coding DNA: TGTGCCAGCAGCGCCCACCCGGGATTACAAGAGACCCAGTACTTC. Residues: CASSAHPGLQETQYF.

In its sample, this clonotype was seen a few times. This rearrangement joins TRBV29-1 to TRBJ1-1, with D possibly matching TRBD1 (5 bases). The CDR3 contains 13 residues. Looked up from germline, CDR1 is SQVTM and CDR2 is ANQGSEA. Trimming removed 7 bases from V and 4 bases from J, with 16 bases in between. Here the CDR3 DNA reads TGCAGCGGCACGGGCGACGGGGGCACTGAAGCTTTCTTT. This codes for CSGTGDGGTEAFF.

This clonotype was counted only a few times. The J gene is TRBJ2-7, the V gene TRBV12-3 or TRBV12-4; TRBD1 aligns across 7 bases. V dropped 7 bases and J dropped 6; count of bases not matched to a gene: 3. The CDR3 covers 11 residues. CDR3 sequence (DNA): TGTGCCAGCACCCCAGGGGGCGAGCAGTACTTC. This translates into CASTPGGEQYF.

To note about this clonotype: At one of its ends the junction is not consistent with the germline gene, which may arise from a read error. The V gene is TRBV7-2, the J gene TRBJ2-1, with a weak D call TRBD2 (6 bases). The CDR3 length is 13 residues. Germline V lookup: CDR1 SGHTA, CDR2 FQGNSA. DNA for the CDR3: TGTGCCAGCAGATTAGCGGCGGGTCGGGAGCAGTTCTTC. It is translated as CASRLAAGREQFF.

This clonotype was seen more than once but under ten times. V and J are TRBV28 and TRBJ2-1; no reliable D call. The CDR3 length is 16 residues. Deletions cut 4 bases from V and 0 bases from J, with 13 bases between. CDR1 and CDR2 from the germline V gene are MDHEN and SYDVKM. The CDR3 is CASSSDGLSSYNEQFF. DNA of the CDR3: TGTGCCAGCAGTTCGGACGGATTGAGCTCCTACAATGAGCAGTTCTTC.

The rearrangement uses TRBV24-1 and TRBJ2-6; D unresolved. The CDR3 has 15 residues. Per the germline V gene, CDR1 is KGHDR and CDR2 is SFDVKD. The V gene lost 4 bases and the J gene lost 2 bases, with 8 bases spanning the gap. The CDR3 sequence is CATSDPRTGANVLTF. In DNA, the CDR3 is TGTGCCACCAGTGACCCTCGTACTGGGGCCAACGTCCTGACTTTC.

This clonotype was seen a few times. The gene calls are TRBV19 and TRBJ2-7; TRBD1 matches 10 bases. V lost 2 bases, J lost 3 bases, and 7 bases stayed unmatched. CDR3 length: 16 amino acids. CDR1 is LNHDA and CDR2 is SQIVND in the germline V gene (reference sequence). The CDR3 here is CASSIIPGTGDYEQYF. CDR3 nucleotides: TGTGCCAGTAGTATAATACCCGGGACAGGGGACTACGAGCAGTACTTC.

This clonotype has ten or more counts. This rearrangement joins TRBV9 to TRBJ2-3; D is unclear. The CDR3 runs to 17 residues. Trimming left V 1 base short and J 6 bases short, with 21 bases between. From germline, CDR1 is SGDLS and CDR2 YYNGEE. The CDR3 coding sequence is TGTGCCAGCAGCGTATCCGGCGGATTGACGTCTCGGGATACGCAGTATTTT. The encoded protein is CASSVSGGLTSRDTQYF.

The V call is TRBV28, the J call TRBJ2-7; 8 bases map to TRBD1. Looked up from germline, CDR1 is MDHEN and CDR2 is SYDVKM. V was clipped by 4 bases and J by 2 bases; unmatched bases: 4. The CDR3 extends over 14 amino acids. The chain's CDR3 is CASSYGQGTYEQYV. The CDR3 DNA sequence: TGTGCCAGCAGTTACGGACAGGGAACCTACGAGCAGTACGTC.

The rearrangement joins TRBV6-5 to TRBJ2-5, with 15 bases lining up with TRBD2. J lost 2 bases, V lost 6 bases, and 4 bases had no gene match. The CDR3 loop spans 16 amino acids. CDR1 is MNHEY, CDR2 SVGAGI, per germline. The CDR3 spells CASRWTSGGEQETQYF. CDR3 nucleotide sequence: TGTGCCAGCAGATGGACTAGCGGGGGGGAACAAGAGACCCAGTACTTC.

The rearrangement links TRBV21-1 to TRBJ2-3. TRBV21-1 is a pseudogene segment. The CDR3 sequence is 16 residues long. CDR3 sequence: CASSKVHSSPPDTQYF. CDR3 DNA: TGTGCCAGCAGCAAAGTACACAGTTCACCCCCAGATACGCAGTATTTT.

In this sample, this clonotype turned up many times. The rearrangement links TRBV7-8 to TRBJ2-3; TRBD2 might be the D (6 bases). This CDR3 region has 15 residues. The V gene lost 2 bases and the J gene lost 2 bases, with 11 bases spanning the gap. CDR1 SGHVS and CDR2 FQNEAQ come from the germline V gene. The CDR3: CASSLMGGTTDTQYF. CDR3 nucleotides: TGTGCCAGCAGCTTAATGGGGGGTACCACAGATACGCAGTATTTT.

Only a few counts were recorded for this clonotype. This chain links TRBV20-1 with TRBJ1-1; D is uncertain. Germline V gene data show CDR1 as DFQATT and CDR2 as SNEGSKA (reference sequence). The V end was cut by 0 bases, the J end by 1 base, with 6 bases between. There are 13 residues in the CDR3. CDR3 amino acids: CSAREDANTEAFF. In DNA, the CDR3 is TGCAGTGCTAGAGAGGACGCGAACACTGAAGCTTTCTTT.

This clonotype appeared a few times. The chain employs TRBV12-3 or TRBV12-4 and TRBJ2-1; 7 bases agree with TRBD2. The junction had 9 bases not matched to a gene; V was cut back by 5 bases and J by 2 bases. CDR3 length: 16 residues. CDR3 region: CASSTSAGDPYNEQFF. The CDR3, as DNA: TGTGCCAGCAGTACCTCGGCGGGGGACCCCTACAATGAGCAGTTCTTC.

The chain links TRBV4-1 to TRBJ2-2; D is possibly TRBD2 (6 bases). The length of the CDR3 is 16 residues. The germline gives CDR1 MGHRA, CDR2 YSYEKL. V shed 1 base and J shed 5 bases, with 14 bases lying between them. CDR3 region: CASSQGPGTETGELFF. CDR3 coding DNA: TGCGCCAGCAGCCAAGGTCCAGGGACTGAGACCGGGGAGCTGTTTTTT.